The entry below gives a single T cell receptor (beta chain) sequence along with its context. What antigen it recognizes has not been identified. Base qualities are missing; no much larger clone stands one base away. The collaborating institutions used their own protocols to collect whole blood in K2EDTA tubes. For TCRbeta analysis, collaborators shipped samples as frozen whole blood, isolated PBMCs, or DNA extracted from either of those sample types. For this chain, trimming is 4 bases at the V end and 3 bases at the J end, and the number of junction bases without a gene match is 5. The germline V gene specifies SGHVS as CDR1 and FQNEAQ as CDR2. From its cysteine to its phenylalanine, the CDR3 spans 15 amino acids. Just the 45-base CDR3 DNA is kept, in frame starting at base 1. The immunoSEQ Assay, a bias-controlled multiplex PCR, was used to amplify TCRbeta CDR3 regions from genomic DNA. In the authors' own workflow: The number of nucleated cells in each sample was estimated from the amplification of reference gene primers within the assay. To quantify the absolute abundance of each unique TCRbeta CDR3 rearrangement, sequence reads were collapsed and filtered. Productive Simpson clonality was computed per sample as the square root of Simpson's diversity index over productive rearrangements. TCRdb carries this immuneACCESS record with in-frame sequences only. Its versions omit some clonotypes, under half of them owing to an unresolved V gene in the studies checked, with the rest unexplained. The V and J calls and clone size come from that table; D and trimming were worked out from the DNA. The sample includes roughly 100,000 clones, with about 80% observed a single time. The ten largest make up roughly 21% of the sample.

These data originate in a study of blood T cell repertoires in COVID-19 (dated by TCRdb to 2018 to 2020). As for the study more broadly: Samples from collaborators originated in the United States, Italy and Spain and spanned both the acute and convalescent phases of COVID-19. The material from the prospective study consisted of cDNA or gDNA derived from T cells, B-cell-depleted T cells, or PBMCs. Samples were obtained from the ongoing ImmuneRACE study (first 160 participants) and from 1,254 subjects provided by 6 global collaborators. A freely available public database, intended as a resource for researchers studying the immune response to SARS-CoV-2, is where the repertoires were released. The dataset comprised deeply sampled blood TCRbeta repertoires from subjects exposed to, actively infected with, or recovered from COVID-19. A de-identified subject ID, COVID-19 status, age in years and sex were almost always included in the sample metadata. Where available, HLA class I and class II types were taken from metadata supplied by the sample provider and were not determined by assay-based typing. Paper-wide results and their limitations: The amount of clinical and demographic metadata varied by source and participant and was provided uncurated.

The clonotype comes from a woman in her sixties or seventies with acute or convalescent COVID-19. The source material was peripheral blood. Rearrangement joined TRBV7-8 to TRBJ2-7; 11 middle bases align to TRBD1. The bases are TGTGCCAGCAGCTGGGACAGGGGGATCCGCTACGAGCAGTACTTC. The resulting protein is CASSWDRGIRYEQYF.